This T cell receptor (beta chain) appears in the sequencing data of a study of blood T cells in healthy people across ages. Donors each provided 8 to 10 milliliters of peripheral blood. Total RNA, at least 5.5 micrograms per sample, came from PBMCs. This clonotype was detected only a few times. A second PCR, run for roughly 6 to 11 cycles, used a sample-barcoded 5' primer plus a J-beta primer mix. TCRdb re-called the 5' RACE reads with MiXCR, one entry per CDR3 protein. The sample lists approximately 760,000 distinct CDR3 sequences; roughly 25% were seen once. J was trimmed by 0 bases and V by 6 bases; bases with no gene match: 4. In germline, CDR1 is SQVTM, CDR2 ANQGSEA. The CDR3 sequence is 13 residues long. This same sample was also taken into another study, of T cells of mothers and their children. That paper notes: The analysis detected no persistent microchimeric T cell clones.

The V gene is TRBV29-1, the J gene TRBJ2-7; 8 bases are shared with TRBD1. Material: blood. The sequence was collected from a boy under 18 in good health. DNA for the CDR3: TGCAGCGTGGGGACAGGCATCTCCTACGAGCAGTACTTC. This gives the protein CSVGTGISYEQYF.